This T cell receptor (beta chain) is from a study of circulating and synovial CD4+ cells in juvenile arthritis. Clones were sequenced by immunoSEQ multiplex PCR, and TCRdb holds only the in-frame ones, with some missing. The sample contains tens of thousands of clones, around 93% of which appear only once. The CDR3 sequence is 15 residues long. Trimming cost V 6 bases and J 10 bases; bases outside gene matches: 13. The germline V gene has CDR1 SGHTA and CDR2 FQGNSA. The chain is built from TRBV7-2 and TRBJ2-1; 9 nucleotides agree with TRBD1. This sequence was found in a human donor with juvenile idiopathic arthritis. Material: CD4+ T cells from blood. CDR3 sequence reads: CASRWSGTGRDEQFF. CDR3 sequence (DNA): TGTGCCAGCAGATGGTCCGGGACAGGGCGGGACGAGCAGTTCTTC.